One and the same sample provided the 24 T cell receptor beta chains below, sequenced in a study of beta chain features in type 1 diabetes. The authors reverse transcribed all of the isolated RNA, so sequencing captured expressed TCRB transcripts. Libraries were prepared by immunoSEQ multiplex PCR; TCRdb keeps only in-frame clonotypes and omits some of them. Of over 500,000 clones in the sample, roughly a sixth are singletons; the top ten hold approximately 0.087%. Input material: naive CD4+ T cells from blood. The receptors shown here come from a man aged 18-30 years in good health.

The genes are TRBV28 and TRBJ1-5; 8 positions match TRBD1. CDR1 MDHEN and CDR2 SYDVKM come from the germline V gene. CDR3 size: 14 residues. Unmatched junction bases numbered 6, after V lost 5 bases and J lost 6 bases. As DNA, the CDR3 is TGTGCCAGCAGTACCGACAGGGGATTTCAGCCCCAGCATTTT. It encodes CASSTDRGFQPQHF.

This clone has more than one count but fewer than ten. This rearrangement joins TRBV28 to TRBJ2-7; unclear D gene. In germline, CDR1 is MDHEN, CDR2 SYDVKM. CDR3 length: 13 residues. Trimming took off 6 bases at V and 1 base at J, with 10 bases between the two ends. In nucleotides, the CDR3 is TGTGCCAGCAGGCGAGGCTGGTCCTACGAGCAGTACTTC. Translation gives CASRRGWSYEQYF.

The chain combines TRBV30 with TRBJ1-2, with D unresolved. Per germline, CDR1 GTSNPN and CDR2 SVGIG (reference sequence). V lost 5 bases to trimming and J lost 6 bases, with 10 bases between them. The CDR3 totals 11 residues. CDR3 sequence (DNA): TGTGCCTGGCGGATGGGTAATGGCTACACCTTC. It translates to CAWRMGNGYTF.

V is TRBV15 and J is TRBJ1-5; TRBD1 matches at 8 bases. Germline CDR1 and CDR2: LNHNV and YYDKDF (reference sequence). This CDR3 spans 14 amino acids. V was clipped by 3 bases and J by 4 bases; unmatched bases: 2. The CDR3 spells CATSRDRVNQPQHF. CDR3 nucleotide sequence: TGTGCCACCAGCAGGGACAGGGTTAATCAGCCCCAGCATTTT.

This chain connects TRBV7-3 to TRBJ2-2, with 8 bases aligning to TRBD2. Germline CDR1 reads SGHTA; CDR2 reads FQGTGA. Germline trimming cut 3 bases from V and 0 bases from J; bases unmatched to any gene: 3. The CDR3 covers 16 residues. CDR3 sequence reads: CASSFQTSANTGELFF. DNA of the CDR3: TGTGCCAGCAGCTTTCAGACTAGCGCGAACACCGGGGAGCTGTTTTTT.

The table lists this clone with a few counts. CDR3 sequence reads: CASSHPKGRNTEAFF. Here the CDR3 DNA reads TGTGCCAGCAGCCACCCCAAAGGACGTAACACTGAAGCTTTCTTT. This chain connects TRBV4-2 to TRBJ1-1; unclear D gene. Germline lookup yields CDR1 LGHNA and CDR2 YNFKEQ. V lost 3 bases and J lost 2, with 13 bases in between. This CDR3 comprises 15 residues.

A few counts support this clone. This chain joins TRBV7-2 and TRBJ1-5, with 7 bases that match TRBD1. V lost 6 bases to trimming and J lost 4 bases; unmatched junction nucleotides: 6. CDR3 length: 14 amino acids. CDR1 is SGHTA, CDR2 FQGNSA, per germline. CDR3: CASRLSRGNQPQHF. CDR3 in DNA: TGTGCCAGCAGACTAAGCAGGGGGAATCAGCCCCAGCATTTT.

The chain joins TRBV5-4 to TRBJ2-1, with TRBD1 identical over 7 bases. Germline CDR1 SGHNT, CDR2 YYREEE (reference sequence). V shed 4 bases and J 7 bases; nucleotides not matched to a gene: 20. This CDR3 spans 18 amino acids. In DNA form, the CDR3 reads TGTGCCAGCAGCAGCCCCTTTACCCGGCCAGGGGGTGATAATGAGCAGTTCTTC. It encodes CASSSPFTRPGGDNEQFF.

This clone was counted only a few times. The V and J genes are TRBV25-1 and TRBJ1-2, with a weak D call TRBD1 (6 bases). V lost 1 base and J lost 5, with 14 bases in between. Germline V lookup: CDR1 MGHDK, CDR2 SYGVNS. The CDR3 is made up of 15 amino acids. The CDR3 bases are TGTGCCAGCAGTGAATCGCTAGGGGGATATTATGGCTACACCTTC. Translating gives CASSESLGGYYGYTF.

V and J are TRBV4-2 and TRBJ1-5; 8 bases are shared with TRBD1. The V gene's germline CDR1 is LGHNA and CDR2 YNFKEQ. The J segment lost 0 bases and the V segment lost 4 bases, leaving 5 bases of the junction unmatched. This CDR3 comprises 16 residues. CDR3: CASSPQGVYSNQPQHF. CDR3 coding DNA: TGTGCCAGCAGCCCACAGGGGGTTTATAGCAATCAGCCCCAGCATTTT.

The V gene is TRBV9, the J gene TRBJ2-7; no reliable D call. V lost 0 bases, J lost 5 bases, and 6 bases lay in between. There are 12 residues in the CDR3. Germline CDR1 reads SGDLS; CDR2 reads YYNGEE. The CDR3, as DNA: TGTGCCAGCAGCGTAGGGAGCCACGAGCAGTACTTC. Protein sequence: CASSVGSHEQYF.

The table lists this clone with a few counts. The chain has TRBV30 and TRBJ2-4; D gene ambiguous. Deletions cut 0 bases from V and 5 bases from J, with 11 bases between. The CDR3 is made up of 14 amino acids. From germline, CDR1 is GTSNPN and CDR2 SVGIG (reference sequence). The CDR3 region is CAWSVLGSQNIQYF. The DNA for the CDR3 is TGTGCCTGGAGTGTGTTGGGATCCCAAAACATTCAGTACTTC.

This clone was detected only a few times. The CDR3 loop reads CASSFEWRRGGEKLFF. CDR3 in DNA: TGTGCCAGCAGCTTTGAATGGCGCAGGGGTGGAGAAAAACTGTTTTTT. The V call is TRBV7-9, the J call TRBJ1-4; a possible D gene is TRBD1 (6 bases). In germline, CDR1 is SEHNR, CDR2 FQNEAQ (reference sequence). Trimming removed 3 bases at V and 8 bases at J, with 19 bases between. The CDR3 length is 16 residues.

V usage is TRBV18 and J usage is TRBJ2-7, with a tentative D call TRBD1 (6 bases). With 5 bases removed from V and 3 bases from J, the gap between germline ends came to 14 bases. The germline V gene has CDR1 KGHSH and CDR2 LQKENI. The CDR3 has 14 residues. Here the CDR3 reads CASSSGQIFYEQYF. CDR3 DNA sequence: TGTGCCAGCTCATCCGGACAGATCTTCTACGAGCAGTACTTC.

A remark on this clone: Other DNA sequences in this sample translate to the same CDR3. This chain uses TRBV5-1 with TRBJ2-7, with 13 bases matching TRBD2. This CDR3 is built from 14 residues. Per germline, CDR1 SGHRS and CDR2 YFSETQ. The trim removed 4 bases at V and 3 bases at J, leaving 1 base unmatched. DNA for the CDR3: TGCGCCAGCAGCAGGACTAGCGGGAGCTACGAGCAGTACTTC. Its translation is CASSRTSGSYEQYF.

The J gene is TRBJ2-1, the V gene TRBV11-1, with D perhaps matching TRBD2 (5 bases). CDR3 length: 12 amino acids. Germline assignment: CDR1 SGHAT and CDR2 FQDESV (reference sequence). With 2 bases removed from V and 10 bases from J, the gap between germline ends came to 9 bases. In DNA, the CDR3 is TGTGCCAGCAGCTTATGGAGGTCGGAGCAGTTCTTC. It encodes CASSLWRSEQFF.

V gene TRBV30 combines with J gene TRBJ1-2, with a possible D match to TRBD1 (5 bases). CDR1 is GTSNPN, CDR2 SVGIG, per germline (reference sequence). This CDR3 comprises 15 residues. With 3 bases removed from V and 8 bases from J, the gap between germline ends came to 22 bases. The CDR3 sequence is CAWSFGGTAAYGYTF. The CDR3 bases are TGTGCCTGGAGCTTTGGGGGGACGGCAGCTTACGGCTACACCTTC.

V and J are TRBV28 and TRBJ1-1, with D unresolved. Germline V gene lookup returns CDR1 MDHEN and CDR2 SYDVKM. The CDR3 is 16 amino acids. V was cut by 5 bases and J by 1 base, with 17 bases left in between. The CDR3 region is CASSELGWEPNTEAFF. The CDR3 coding sequence is TGTGCCAGCAGTGAGCTAGGATGGGAGCCGAACACTGAAGCTTTCTTT.

This clone was observed a few times. CDR3 in amino acids: CASSLVPSGRAVDTQYF. In DNA, the CDR3 is TGTGCCAGCAGCTTAGTACCTAGCGGGAGGGCCGTGGATACGCAGTATTTT. This chain links TRBV11-2 with TRBJ2-3; 12 bases agree with TRBD2. The trim removed 1 base at V and 6 bases at J, leaving 8 bases unmatched. CDR3 length: 17 amino acids. Germline V lookup: CDR1 SGHAT, CDR2 FQNNGV. The full variable domain, with the rest looked up from reference TRBV11-2 and TRBJ2-3, is EAGVAQSPRYKIIEKRQSVAFWCNPISGHATLYWYQQILGQGPKLLIQFQNNGVVDDSQLPKDRFSAERLKGVDSTLKIQPAKLEDSAVYLCASSLVPSGRAVDTQYFGPGTRLTVL.

This chain joins TRBV30 and TRBJ1-1, with D unresolved. This CDR3 comprises 11 residues. Trimming took 3 bases from V and 8 from J, leaving 10 bases between them. Germline CDR1 reads GTSNPN; CDR2 reads SVGIG (reference sequence). The DNA of the CDR3 is TGTGCCTGGAGCGGGTTAAGGGAAGCTTTCTTT. It specifies CAWSGLREAFF.

There are a few counts of this clone. J is TRBJ1-1 and V is TRBV28; 8 nucleotides align to TRBD1. Germline trimming cut 8 bases from V and 0 bases from J; bases unmatched to any gene: 5. This CDR3 is 14 amino acids long. Germline V gene lookup returns CDR1 MDHEN and CDR2 SYDVKM. The CDR3 spells CASSRTGMNTEAFF. CDR3 nucleotides: TGTGCCAGCTCGCGGACAGGGATGAACACTGAAGCTTTCTTT.

On this clone: The same CDR3 can be traced to other DNA sequences in this sample. The rearrangement links TRBV5-1 to TRBJ2-2; perhaps TRBD1 as D (6 bases). V was pared by 7 bases and J by 1 base, with 8 bases between. The CDR3 is 13 residues long. The germline CDR1 and CDR2 sequences are SGHRS and YFSETQ. Here the CDR3 reads CASPDRNTGELFF. The CDR3 nucleotides read TGCGCCAGCCCGGACAGGAACACCGGGGAGCTGTTTTTT.

A remark on this clone: The same CDR3 can be traced to other DNA sequences in this sample. J is TRBJ1-1 and V is TRBV7-2; D gene uncertain. CDR1 and CDR2 from the germline V gene are SGHTA and FQGNSA. V was shortened by 4 bases and J by 0 bases, with 6 bases between the two germline ends. The CDR3 sequence is 13 residues long. CDR3 protein: CASSSQMNTEAFF. The CDR3 DNA follows: TGTGCCAGCAGCTCTCAGATGAACACTGAAGCTTTCTTT.

This clone was found a few times. The chain carries TRBV18 and TRBJ1-1; D may be TRBD1 (6 bases). The CDR3 runs to 14 residues. With 3 bases removed from V and 0 bases from J, the gap between germline ends came to 8 bases. Germline CDR1 KGHSH, CDR2 LQKENI. Here the CDR3 reads CASSPGGLNTEAFF. The CDR3 DNA reads TGTGCCAGCTCACCGGGGGGGCTGAACACTGAAGCTTTCTTT.